The TCR beta chain under discussion was sequenced for a study of regulatory T cells in long-lasting Graves disease. Specified time point: persistent/refractory GD, antithyroid drugs over 5 years with positive TRAb. RNA extracted from PBMCs served as the sequencing template. Guidelines of the American Thyroid Association were used to diagnose Graves' disease. Investigators prepared the TCR beta libraries by applying iRepertoire HTBI primers and Arm-PCR of CDR3 regions. TCRdb reprocessed the multiplex PCR reads via MiXCR and lists one record per CDR3 protein. The data hold about 340,000 distinct CDR3 sequences, with about 19% observed a single time. This clonotype was seen ten or more times. Its antigen is currently unknown. Study results and limitations: Persistent disease was associated with favored TRBV28 usage and with favored use of TRBJ1-2 and TRBJ2-5. Thyroid tissue went unstudied; only peripheral blood was examined.

V lost 5 bases and J lost 2, with 12 bases in between. CDR3 length: 14 amino acids. The clonotype originates from a female donor with Graves disease. The chain has TRBV12-3 or TRBV12-4 and TRBJ2-5; possible D gene TRBD1, 6 bases. The sample consisted of peripheral blood mononuclear cells (PBMCs), taken when the disease was refractory, from a patient treated with antithyroid drugs. CDR3 nucleotides: TGTGCCAGCAGTCAGGGACATAATCAAGAGACCCAGTACTTC. Translated: CASSQGHNQETQYF.